This record covers a single T cell receptor (beta chain). This entry is derived from a study of cytomegalovirus exposure and HLA in healthy donors. Use of 60 Vbeta and 13 Jbeta primers characterized the PCR. TCRdb's table, derived via immunoSEQ multiplex PCR, lists solely in-frame clones and lacks some. The repertoire table contains 150,000 to 200,000 clones. The CDR3 length is 14 residues. The V end lost 3 bases, the J end lost 7 bases, and 13 bases lay between the germline ends. Per germline, CDR1 KGHSH and CDR2 LQKENI. Sequencing input: PBMCs. The gene calls are TRBV18 and TRBJ1-5, with D perhaps matching TRBD1 (6 bases). The source is a woman between 18 and 29 years old in good health and CMV-seropositive. The CDR3 nucleotides read TGTGCCAGCTCACCGGCAGGGGAAGGGCAGCCCCAGCATTTT. It translates to CASSPAGEGQPQHF.